Following are 30 T cell receptor beta chains from one sample sequenced in a study of T cell responses to AZD1222 COVID-19 vaccine (dated by TCRdb to about 2021). In light of the paper, this sample's time point label describes: baseline before first vaccination. Libraries came from the immunoSEQ multiplex PCR assay. Drawn from immuneACCESS, this table holds only the in-frame rearrangements with V and J called that TCRdb kept. Clones are partly lost; checked studies trace under half to an unresolved V gene and leave the rest unexplained. Recorded for this sample are approximately 80,000 clones; over 80% of them occurred a single time. The ten largest account for 5.7% of the sample. The sample in question was peripheral blood, obtained on day 0 of AZD1222 vaccination. The receptor source for this set is an adult in good health.

The genes are TRBV13 and TRBJ2-7; D perhaps matches TRBD2 (6 bases). Germline V lookup: CDR1 PRHDT, CDR2 FYEKMQ (reference sequence). The V end lost 4 bases, the J end lost 3 bases, and 13 bases lay between the germline ends. This CDR3 region has 14 residues. DNA of the CDR3: TGTGCCAGCAGCTCCGGGACTTACCACTACGAGCAGTACTTC. This sequence encodes CASSSGTYHYEQYF.

This clone was counted a single time. Germline and junction disagree at one end, which may indicate a read error. V and J are TRBV7-9 and TRBJ1-2; TRBD1 might be the D (6 bases). This CDR3 has 14 residues. Germline CDR1 SEHNR, CDR2 FQNEAQ (reference sequence). The CDR3 sequence is CASSLSGAAYSYTF. DNA of the CDR3: TGTGCCAGCAGCTTATCGGGGGCTGCCTATAGCTACACCTTC.

By share of the sample, this clone is medium-sized. The J gene is TRBJ2-7, the V gene TRBV3-1 (or the pseudogene TRBV3-2); 8 bases line up with TRBD2. Losses at the gene ends were 4 bases for V and 6 bases for J; bases not matched to a gene: 11. This CDR3 comprises 15 residues. The germline CDR1 and CDR2 sequences are LGHDT and YNNKEL (reference sequence). CDR3 region: CASSPPGGVWGEQYF. The DNA for the CDR3 is TGTGCCAGCAGCCCACCGGGAGGGGTATGGGGCGAGCAGTACTTC.

The V and J genes are TRBV5-6 and TRBJ2-7; 9 nucleotides line up with TRBD1. Trimming cost V 4 bases and J 2 bases; bases outside gene matches: 13. From germline, CDR1 is SGHDT and CDR2 YYEEEE. CDR3 length: 17 residues. In DNA, the CDR3 is TGTGCCAGCAGCGGCCCCGGGACAGGGTTTATGGCCTACGAGCAGTACTTC. Its protein is CASSGPGTGFMAYEQYF.

This clone has a single count. The rearrangement joins TRBV7-3 to TRBJ2-3; 11 bases align to TRBD1. Germline-derived CDR1 and CDR2 are SGHTA and FQGTGA. The CDR3 extends over 16 amino acids. J was trimmed by 5 bases and V by 5 bases; bases with no gene match: 9. Here the CDR3 reads CASSPTRTGGGDTQYF. CDR3 coding DNA: TGTGCCAGCAGCCCGACACGGACAGGGGGCGGAGATACGCAGTATTTT.

The rearrangement links TRBV2 to TRBJ1-2; the D gene is possibly TRBD1 (6 bases). Looked up from germline, CDR1 is SNHLY and CDR2 is FYNNEI. V gave up 4 bases and J gave up 4 bases, with 10 bases separating them. The CDR3 has 13 residues. DNA for the CDR3: TGTGCCAGCAGTGTCTCCAGGGGCTATGGCTACACCTTC. Translated, it gives CASSVSRGYGYTF.

The rearrangement uses TRBV10-1 and TRBJ2-2, with D possibly being TRBD1 or TRBD2 (5 bases each). Germline CDR1 and CDR2: WNHNN and SYGVQD (reference sequence). The length of the CDR3 is 14 residues. Trimming cost V 5 bases and J 6 bases, with 13 bases left between them. The DNA of the CDR3 is TGCGCCAGCAGTTCGGGGCTCCCTCCCGGGGAGCTGTTTTTT. Residues: CASSSGLPPGELFF.

The chain uses TRBV10-2 and TRBJ1-2; 7 nucleotides agree with TRBD1. This CDR3 is 13 amino acids long. CDR1 is WSHSY and CDR2 is SAAADI in the germline V gene. V gave up 6 bases and J gave up 8 bases; unmatched junction bases: 9. CDR3 protein: CASSPTGYDGYTF. The CDR3 DNA reads as TGCGCCAGCAGCCCGACAGGGTACGACGGCTACACCTTC.

The V call is TRBV9, the J call TRBJ2-2; 8 bases match TRBD2. The V segment lost 4 bases and the J segment 6 bases; nucleotides outside the gene matches: 5. There are 14 residues in the CDR3. Looked up from germline, CDR1 is SGDLS and CDR2 is YYNGEE. CDR3 DNA: TGTGCCAGCAGCCGGACTAGCTGGGCCGGGGAGCTGTTTTTT. Amino acid sequence: CASSRTSWAGELFF.

V usage is TRBV6-5 and J usage is TRBJ1-1; a weak D match, TRBD1 (6 bases). This CDR3 has 14 residues. Trimming removed 7 bases from V and 4 bases from J, with 16 bases in between. The V gene's germline CDR1 is MNHEY and CDR2 SVGAGI. The CDR3: CASIRGGGFTEAFF. The CDR3 DNA sequence: TGTGCCAGCATTAGAGGGGGAGGATTCACTGAAGCTTTCTTT.

The V call is TRBV7-8, the J call TRBJ1-5; 9 nucleotides line up with TRBD1. The CDR3 has 14 amino acids. Germline V gives CDR1 SGHVS, CDR2 FQNEAQ. V was clipped by 5 bases and J by 7 bases; unmatched bases: 6. As DNA, the CDR3 is TGTGCCAGCAGCCCCCGACAGGGGGGACAGCCCCAGCATTTT. Its translation is CASSPRQGGQPQHF.

The rearrangement links TRBV19 to TRBJ2-7; 7 bases align to TRBD1. CDR1 LNHDA and CDR2 SQIVND come from the germline V gene (reference sequence). The V and J ends lost 6 bases and 2 bases, in that order; junction bases with no gene match: 10. This CDR3 is built from 15 residues. The CDR3 nucleotides are TGTGCCAGTAGCCAGTATGGGGACAGCCCCTACGAGCAGTACTTC. It specifies CASSQYGDSPYEQYF. Combining the CDR3 with reference TRBV19 and TRBJ2-7 gives the whole variable domain DGGITQSPKYLFRKEGQNVTLSCEQNLNHDAMYWYRQDPGQGLRLIYYSQIVNDFQKGDIAEGYSVSREKKESFPLTVTSAQKNPTAFYLCASSQYGDSPYEQYFGPGTRLTVT.

V usage is TRBV30 and J usage is TRBJ1-5; D remains unclear. The CDR3 has 13 amino acids. V shed 2 bases and J shed 6 bases, with 11 bases lying between them. Germline V gene lookup returns CDR1 GTSNPN and CDR2 SVGIG (reference sequence). The CDR3 here is CAWSPGMSQPQHF. Here the CDR3 DNA reads TGTGCCTGGAGTCCAGGCATGAGTCAGCCCCAGCATTTT.

The chain combines TRBV4-3 with TRBJ1-1; D call uncertain. Germline V gene lookup returns CDR1 LGHNA and CDR2 YSLEER. CDR3 length equals 13 residues. V was pared by 2 bases and J by 4 bases, with 8 bases between. The CDR3: CASSQQELTEAFF. The CDR3 coding sequence is TGCGCCAGCAGCCAACAGGAGCTCACTGAAGCTTTCTTT.

V gene TRBV12-5 combines with J gene TRBJ2-3; D perhaps matches TRBD1 (6 bases). CDR1 and CDR2 from the germline V gene are LGHNT and FRNRAP. The V gene lost 3 bases and the J gene lost 2 bases, with 12 bases spanning the gap. This CDR3 comprises 15 residues. CDR3 amino acids: CASGFLQGPTDTQYF. In DNA, the CDR3 is TGTGCTAGTGGTTTCTTACAGGGACCCACAGATACGCAGTATTTT.

This clone was counted once. The V and J genes are TRBV25-1 and TRBJ2-1; D uncertain. This CDR3 contains 11 residues. V gave up 5 bases and J gave up 5 bases, with 4 bases separating them. Germline loops: CDR1 MGHDK, CDR2 SYGVNS. The CDR3 here is CASSPDNEQFF. The CDR3 bases are TGTGCCAGCAGTCCGGACAATGAGCAGTTCTTC.

This clone was picked up one time. This chain links TRBV20-1 with TRBJ2-1; no firm D call. The CDR3 sequence is 11 residues long. With 6 bases removed from V and 7 bases from J, the gap between germline ends came to 10 bases. Germline V CDR1 and CDR2: DFQATT, SNEGSKA (reference sequence). The CDR3 DNA sequence: TGCAGTGCACCCTTGGGGAATGAGCAGTTCTTC. It yields the protein CSAPLGNEQFF.

The rearrangement links TRBV5-6 to TRBJ1-3; D is unresolved. V lost 4 bases, J lost 0 bases, and 11 bases lay in between. The CDR3 runs 15 residues. The germline V gene encodes CDR1 SGHDT and CDR2 YYEEEE. CDR3 nucleotide sequence: TGTGCCAGCAGCAGATGGTCGGGCTCTGGAAACACCATATATTTT. It yields the protein CASSRWSGSGNTIYF.

The rearrangement links TRBV4-2 to TRBJ2-3; D is undetermined. V was shortened by 1 base and J by 0 bases, with 14 bases between the two germline ends. The CDR3 is made up of 17 amino acids. The germline V gene encodes CDR1 LGHNA and CDR2 YNFKEQ. The CDR3 bases are TGTGCCAGCAGCCAAGGAGTGGGCGGTTCTAGCACAGATACGCAGTATTTT. The encoded protein is CASSQGVGGSSTDTQYF.

The rearrangement links TRBV5-1 to TRBJ2-7; no clear D gene. V shed 0 bases and J shed 6 bases, with 10 bases lying between them. The CDR3 totals 13 residues. Germline CDR1 and CDR2: SGHRS and YFSETQ. CDR3 amino acids: CASSLVLGSEQYF. In DNA, the CDR3 is TGCGCCAGCAGCTTGGTCCTGGGTAGCGAGCAGTACTTC. The full variable domain, rest sourced from reference TRBV5-1 and TRBJ2-7, is KAGVTQTPRYLIKTRGQQVTLSCSPISGHRSVSWYQQTPGQGLQFLFEYFSETQRNKGNFPGRFSGRQFSNSRSEMNVSTLELGDSALYLCASSLVLGSEQYFGPGTRLTVT.

This clone was counted once. The V gene is TRBV5-6, the J gene TRBJ2-6; D is unclear. Germline V gene data show CDR1 as SGHDT and CDR2 as YYEEEE. V shed 0 bases and J shed 0 bases, with 7 bases lying between them. The CDR3 has 16 residues. In DNA, the CDR3 is TGTGCCAGCAGCTTGGAAGTCAGCTCTGGGGCCAACGTCCTGACTTTC. This codes for CASSLEVSSGANVLTF.

The rearrangement joins TRBV6-4 to TRBJ2-6, with a weak D call TRBD2 (6 bases). CDR1 and CDR2 (germline): MRHNA, SNTAGT. Trimming cost V 4 bases and J 0 bases, with 7 bases left between them. The CDR3 extends over 15 amino acids. The CDR3 DNA sequence: TGTGCCAGCAGTGGGGAGGTCTCTGGGGCCAACGTCCTGACTTTC. As protein: CASSGEVSGANVLTF.

This rearrangement joins TRBV5-1 to TRBJ1-4, with D perhaps matching TRBD1 (5 bases). The germline V gene has CDR1 SGHRS and CDR2 YFSETQ. V dropped 0 bases and J dropped 8 bases, with 14 bases sitting between them. This CDR3 is 15 amino acids long. The chain's CDR3 is CASSLAPGVEEKLFF. The CDR3 region has the DNA TGCGCCAGCAGCTTGGCCCCGGGGGTGGAGGAAAAACTGTTTTTT.

The chain employs TRBV9 and TRBJ2-5; 9 nucleotides align to TRBD2. After removal of 3 bases from V and 2 bases from J, the junction contained 5 bases not matched to a gene. Germline loops: CDR1 SGDLS, CDR2 YYNGEE. The CDR3 totals 15 residues. CDR3 in amino acids: CASSETGLAQETQYF. In DNA, the CDR3 is TGTGCCAGCAGCGAAACGGGACTAGCTCAAGAGACCCAGTACTTC.

The V and J genes are TRBV24-1 and TRBJ2-1, with D perhaps matching TRBD1 (6 bases). Germline V gene lookup returns CDR1 KGHDR and CDR2 SFDVKD. Deletions cut 5 bases from V and 5 bases from J, with 15 bases between. The CDR3 spans 15 residues. This chain's CDR3 is CATSASDSINNEQFF. In DNA form, the CDR3 reads TGTGCCACCAGTGCGTCGGACAGTATTAACAATGAGCAGTTCTTC.

This clone has just one count. The chain is built from TRBV11-2 and TRBJ2-3; D remains unclear. CDR1 and CDR2 from the germline V gene are SGHAT and FQNNGV. The germline V and J ends were trimmed by 0 bases and 5 bases, with 3 bases remaining between them. This CDR3 has 12 residues. CDR3 in DNA: TGTGCCAGCAGCTTAGACGGAGATACGCAGTATTTT. Translating gives CASSLDGDTQYF.

This clone was counted a single time. The junction departs from germline at one end; a sequencing error may be responsible. The chain combines TRBV7-7 with TRBJ2-5; 9 bases fit TRBD1. Germline V lookup: CDR1 SSHAT, CDR2 FNYEAQ (reference sequence). CDR3 size: 15 residues. This chain's CDR3 is CASSLGTGIRETQYF. DNA for the CDR3: TGTGCTAGCAGCTTAGGGACAGGGATTCGGGAGACCCAGTACTTC.

The CDR3 loop reads CASSSSGFGYTF. CDR3 nucleotides: TGTGCCAGCAGTTCCTCAGGGTTCGGCTACACCTTC. The J gene is TRBJ1-2, the V gene TRBV12-3 or TRBV12-4; possible D gene TRBD1, 5 bases. The CDR3 covers 12 residues. V was pared by 4 bases and J by 8 bases, with 11 bases between.

The chain employs TRBV10-3 and TRBJ2-7, with 11 bases identical to TRBD1. The length of the CDR3 is 18 residues. Trimming removed 3 bases from V and 0 bases from J; junction bases left unmatched: 10. The germline gives CDR1 ENHRY, CDR2 SYGVKD. In DNA form, the CDR3 reads TGTGCCATCAGTGATAAGGACAGGGGGCGGTTAGCCTCCTACGAGCAGTACTTC. This codes for CAISDKDRGRLASYEQYF.

CDR3 amino acids: CASRPGHQTGELFF. Written as DNA, the CDR3 is TGTGCCAGCAGACCGGGACATCAAACCGGGGAGCTGTTTTTT. The J gene is TRBJ2-2, the V gene TRBV2, with D perhaps matching TRBD1 (6 bases). Between the trimmed V and J ends, which lost 6 bases and 5 bases, there was a span of 13 bases. The CDR3 totals 14 residues. The germline V gene encodes CDR1 SNHLY and CDR2 FYNNEI. Supplemented by reference TRBV2 and TRBJ2-2, the full variable domain reads EPEVTQTPSHQVTQMGQEVILRCVPISNHLYFYWYRQILGQKVEFLVSFYNNEISEKSEIFDDQFSVERPDGSNFTLKIRSTKLEDSAMYFCASRPGHQTGELFFGEGSRLTVL.